Listed below are T cell receptor beta chains from one sample, sequenced in a study of regulatory T cells in long-lasting Graves disease. MiXCR, run by TCRdb on the multiplex PCR reads, gives a single entry per CDR3 protein. The sample yields about 450,000 distinct CDR3 sequences, around 20% seen once. The specimen was peripheral blood mononuclear cells (PBMCs), collected when the disease was refractory, from a patient treated with antithyroid drugs. These receptors came from a female donor with Graves disease. Both conserved end residues are part of each CDR3.

v_gene | CDR3aa
TRBV11-2 | CASSLGGGRMNTEAFF
TRBV2 | CASSATSGSGGELFF
TRBV27 | CASSPTSNEKLFF
TRBV20-1 | CSASSSPYEQYF
TRBV28 | CASLWIRDRFYEQYF
TRBV20-1 | CSASPGGAYEQYF
TRBV14 | CASSLTASTEAFF
TRBV20-1 | CSAPRRGDNGELFF
TRBV28 | CASSPREGLQETQYF
TRBV20-1 | CSAPGGTSVYNEQFF
TRBV10-3 | CAISESLEGAGYTF
TRBV30 | CASSRNNTEAFF
TRBV20-1 | CSARDRLRSYGYTF
TRBV29-1 | CSVTQGYIQYF
TRBV18 | CASSPPGAYEQYF
TRBV12-3/TRBV12-4 | CASSFSGSRYEQYF
TRBV6-1 | CASSDGGLSNQPQHF
TRBV19 | CASSLGTNEQFF
TRBV6-9 | CASSYSTGRADETQYF
TRBV25-1 | CASRASGRSEGTQYF
TRBV5-5 | CASSLFSGRSSYEQYF
TRBV7-9 | CASSLESGGSYEQYF
TRBV20-1 | CSARAPSGRAPYEQYF
TRBV6-1 | CASNIRRAQETQYF
TRBV5-6 | CASSWEYTEAFF
TRBV7-2 | CASSSIHRGSNYERYF
TRBV28 | CASTRGGVYNEQFF
TRBV6-9 | CASSYSRDNTEAFF
TRBV7-9 | CASSFGMWDSQFHEQYF
TRBV3-2 | CASSPAMGRQASSYEQHF